This TCR beta chain was recovered during a study of cytomegalovirus exposure and HLA in healthy donors. Study results and limitations: For most TCR beta V segments, an earlier analysis put the productive rate at about 87% or about 30% of the time.

There are 16 residues in the CDR3. Germline V gene sequence: CDR1 MGHRA, CDR2 YSYEKL. The germline V and J ends were trimmed by 2 bases and 2 bases, with 15 bases remaining between them. The PCR used 60 Vbeta and 13 Jbeta primers. TCRdb's copy holds only in-frame clones and misses some; the assay was immunoSEQ multiplex PCR. The sample contains 100,000 or so clones, 70% to 80% of which appear only once. The table lists this clone with a few counts. Its cognate antigen is unknown. The chain is built from TRBV4-1 and TRBJ1-2; D remains ambiguous. The source is a female donor in good health and CMV-seropositive. Sequencing input: PBMCs. As DNA, the CDR3 is TGCGCCAGCAGCCAACTCGAGGGCAGTCCAAACTATGGCTACACCTTC. It codes for CASSQLEGSPNYGYTF.